This entry lists 31 T cell receptor beta chains sequenced from one sample in a study of CD8+ T cells in alopecia areata. Treatment specified: oral pan-JAK inhibitor, 5-10 mg twice daily. Alopecia areata patients gave lesional scalp punch biopsies and peripheral blood samples. Following extraction, RNA underwent reverse transcription to cDNA, which served as the sequencing template. TCRdb's copy holds only in-frame clones and misses some; the assay was immunoSEQ multiplex PCR. The sample consists of 3,000 to 4,500 clones, 74% of them appearing once. The sequencing here drew on skin, taken at week 24, from a patient treated with tofacitinib. These receptors were taken from a human donor with alopecia areata.

This rearrangement joins TRBV29-1 to TRBJ1-1; 10 bases fit TRBD1. The CDR3 has 13 residues. Germline CDR1 is SQVTM and CDR2 is ANQGSEA. V dropped 7 bases and J dropped 6; count of bases not matched to a gene: 8. DNA for the CDR3: TGCAGCGCAATTGGACAGGGGGTATCTGAAGCTTTCTTT. Encoded protein: CSAIGQGVSEAFF.

The rearrangement links TRBV27 to TRBJ1-6; 11 bases are a match to TRBD1. Trimming cost V 6 bases and J 1 base; bases outside gene matches: 11. The CDR3 is 19 residues long. Germline V lookup: CDR1 MNHEY, CDR2 SMNVEV (reference sequence). The CDR3 nucleotides read TGTGCCAGCAGGTTAACTCCGGGACAGGGGGGTTCCTATAATTCACCCCTCCACTTT. It codes for CASRLTPGQGGSYNSPLHF.

This rearrangement joins TRBV6-1 to TRBJ1-5, with a tentative D call TRBD1 (6 bases). The CDR3 loop spans 15 amino acids. Germline CDR1 reads MNHNS; CDR2 reads SASEGT. V lost 3 bases to trimming and J lost 1 base, with 10 bases between them. The CDR3 DNA reads TGTGCCAGCAGTGATAGGGGGTCGAGCAATCAGCCCCAGCATTTT. This sequence encodes CASSDRGSSNQPQHF.

The chain joins TRBV5-1 to TRBJ2-7; tentatively, D is TRBD1 (6 bases). CDR1 and CDR2 (germline): SGHRS, YFSETQ. The CDR3 extends over 13 amino acids. Trimming stripped 3 bases from V and 2 bases from J, with 9 bases between. The CDR3 DNA is TGCGCCAGCAGCTCGGGACAACCCTACGAGCAGTACTTC. It translates to CASSSGQPYEQYF.

In the case of this clone: At one boundary the junction diverges from the germline segment, which might be a read error. This sequence joins TRBV7-2 and TRBJ2-1, with 11 bases lining up with TRBD2. Germline V lookup: CDR1 SGHTA, CDR2 FQGNSA. The CDR3 is 14 residues long. The CDR3 sequence: CASSLAGGVGEQFF. The CDR3 DNA reads as TGTGCCAGCAGCCTAGCGGGGGGAGTGGGTGAGCAGTTCTTC.

The CDR3 DNA follows: TGCGCCAGCAGCTTGGATATGGGGTGGGAGACCCAGTACTTC. Amino acids: CASSLDMGWETQYF. The V and J genes are TRBV5-1 and TRBJ2-5; D uncertain. The CDR3 has 14 amino acids. CDR1 and CDR2 from the germline V gene are SGHRS and YFSETQ. V shed 0 bases and J shed 5 bases, with 11 bases lying between them.

V and J are TRBV19 and TRBJ2-2; a weak D match, TRBD1 (6 bases). This CDR3 spans 17 amino acids. Per the germline V gene, CDR1 is LNHDA and CDR2 is SQIVND (reference sequence). The ends were cut back, 1 base at V and 0 bases at J, with 12 bases in the middle. This CDR3 is CASSIARRQANTGELFF. CDR3 sequence (DNA): TGTGCCAGTAGTATAGCCCGCAGACAGGCGAACACCGGGGAGCTGTTTTTT.

The chain couples TRBV11-3 to TRBJ1-6, with a tentative D call TRBD1 (6 bases). The CDR3 runs to 15 residues. Germline CDR1 SGHNT, CDR2 YENEEA. V gave up 5 bases and J gave up 6 bases, with 14 bases separating them. The CDR3 DNA follows: TGTGCCAGCAGCCCCCCCACAGGGACTAATTCACCCCTCCACTTT. It specifies CASSPPTGTNSPLHF.

The chain employs TRBV10-1 and TRBJ2-3; TRBD2 is a possible D gene (5 bases). V lost 5 bases and J 12 bases, leaving 18 bases between the germline ends. This CDR3 is built from 13 residues. CDR1 and CDR2 from the germline V gene are WNHNN and SYGVQD (reference sequence). The CDR3 region is CASSPEPEASQYF. The CDR3 nucleotides read TGCGCCAGCAGTCCCGAGCCGGAGGCTTCTCAGTATTTT.

This chain joins TRBV30 and TRBJ2-2; D is unclear. V lost 2 bases, J lost 2 bases, and 6 bases lay in between. This CDR3 has 13 residues. The germline V gene encodes CDR1 GTSNPN and CDR2 SVGIG (reference sequence). CDR3 amino acids: CAWSTTNTGELFF. Written as DNA, the CDR3 is TGTGCCTGGAGTACCACAAACACCGGGGAGCTGTTTTTT.

CDR3: CSVVGGSDTQYF. Here the CDR3 DNA reads TGCAGCGTTGTGGGGGGGTCAGATACGCAGTATTTT. The V and J genes are TRBV29-1 and TRBJ2-3; 7 nucleotides align to TRBD2. The CDR3 contains 12 residues. Losses at the gene ends were 4 bases for V and 4 bases for J; bases not matched to a gene: 2. Germline CDR1 reads SQVTM; CDR2 reads ANQGSEA.

This chain connects TRBV5-7 to TRBJ2-7; D is possibly TRBD2 (7 bases). TRBV5-7 has ORF status, its function being uncertain. The V gene lost 2 bases and the J gene lost 3 bases, with 12 bases spanning the gap. CDR3 length: 14 amino acids. The CDR3 reads CASSFRGGGYEQYF. In nucleotides, the CDR3 is TGTGCCAGCAGCTTCAGAGGGGGGGGCTACGAGCAGTACTTC.

This clone was seen a handful of times. The chain combines TRBV6-5 with TRBJ1-6; 8 nucleotides match TRBD1. Trimming cost V 5 bases and J 8 bases; bases outside gene matches: 8. Germline loops: CDR1 MNHEY, CDR2 SVGAGI. The CDR3 sequence is 15 residues long. The DNA for the CDR3 is TGTGCCAGCAGTGTTACCGGGACAGGCGATTCACCCCTCCACTTT. It encodes CASSVTGTGDSPLHF.

The chain joins TRBV14 to TRBJ2-1; D may correspond to TRBD1 or TRBD2 (6 bases each). V was shortened by 0 bases and J by 0 bases, with 15 bases between the two germline ends. The germline gives CDR1 SGHDN, CDR2 FVKESK. The CDR3 loop spans 18 amino acids. The CDR3 protein is CASSQDFKGGDSYNEQFF. Written as DNA, the CDR3 is TGTGCCAGCAGCCAAGATTTCAAGGGGGGCGACTCCTACAATGAGCAGTTCTTC.

The chain carries TRBV10-3 and TRBJ1-1, with no clear D. V was pared by 2 bases and J by 4 bases, with 17 bases between. Germline lookup yields CDR1 ENHRY and CDR2 SYGVKD. This CDR3 is built from 16 residues. The CDR3 spells CAISEGLWRTGTEAFF. DNA for the CDR3: TGTGCCATCAGTGAGGGGTTGTGGAGGACGGGCACTGAAGCTTTCTTT.

The chain carries TRBV30 and TRBJ1-5, with D possibly being TRBD1 (5 bases). The CDR3 length is 13 residues. CDR1 and CDR2 (germline): GTSNPN, SVGIG (reference sequence). V was cut by 1 base and J by 5 bases, with 9 bases left in between. The CDR3 DNA reads as TGTGCCTGGAGTGGGCAGGGCGATCAGCCCCAGCATTTT. It yields the protein CAWSGQGDQPQHF.

Points on this clone: It is unclear where the CDR3 begins or ends on the DNA, so no DNA is shown, and the CDR3 is as TCRdb lists it. This chain links TRBV1 with TRBJ2-6. TRBV1 is classified as a pseudogene. From its first to its last residue, the CDR3 has 18 amino acids. CDR3 loop: CTSSYGCLCTSRANVLTF.

The J gene is TRBJ1-1, the V gene TRBV5-1; a weak D match, TRBD1 (6 bases). This CDR3 region has 14 residues. The V end lost 4 bases, the J end lost 3 bases, and 13 bases lay between the germline ends. The germline V gene encodes CDR1 SGHRS and CDR2 YFSETQ. CDR3 DNA sequence: TGCGCCAGCAGCGTGGGGACAACCGACACTGAAGCTTTCTTT. Its protein is CASSVGTTDTEAFF.

This clone was observed a few times. V usage is TRBV7-2 and J usage is TRBJ1-2, with D possibly matching TRBD1 (5 bases). The CDR3 sequence is 12 residues long. The ends were cut back, 2 bases at V and 13 bases at J, with 14 bases in the middle. The V gene's germline CDR1 is SGHTA and CDR2 FQGNSA. The chain's CDR3 is CASSLSWQGLTF. The CDR3 nucleotides are TGTGCCAGCAGCTTAAGTTGGCAGGGCCTCACCTTC.

The gene calls are TRBV7-3 and TRBJ2-4, with D hard to call. The CDR3 contains 13 residues. The germline V and J ends were trimmed by 2 bases and 5 bases, with 7 bases remaining between them. The germline gives CDR1 SGHTA, CDR2 FQGTGA. CDR3 nucleotides: TGTGCCAGCAGCTTAGCCCGAGAAAACATTCAGTACTTC. This encodes CASSLARENIQYF.

The chain links TRBV29-1 to TRBJ1-1; D perhaps matches TRBD1 (5 bases). CDR1 is SQVTM, CDR2 ANQGSEA, per germline. Trimming pared 0 bases from V and 0 bases from J, leaving 17 bases between. This CDR3 spans 17 amino acids. The CDR3 DNA follows: TGCAGCGTTGAAGAGGGACTCATCAGAGCTATGAACACTGAAGCTTTCTTT. As protein: CSVEEGLIRAMNTEAFF.

This chain links TRBV5-6 with TRBJ1-1, with a tentative D call TRBD1 (5 bases). Per the germline V gene, CDR1 is SGHDT and CDR2 is YYEEEE. Trimming cost V 2 bases and J 1 base, with 6 bases left between them. The CDR3 has 13 residues. CDR3 residues: CASSFQGNTEAFF. CDR3 nucleotide sequence: TGTGCCAGCAGCTTCCAGGGGAACACTGAAGCTTTCTTT.

Comment on this clone: The junction differs from germline at one of its ends, possibly a read error. V is TRBV6-1 and J is TRBJ1-1, with D maybe TRBD1 (6 bases). The CDR3 spans 12 residues. The germline V gene has CDR1 MNHNS and CDR2 SASEGT. The CDR3 nucleotides are TGTGCAAGCAAGGGGGGCTACACTGAAGCTTTCTTT. It codes for CASKGGYTEAFF.

This clone showed up just a few times. V is TRBV29-1 and J is TRBJ2-7; 8 nucleotides align to TRBD2. Trimming at V came to 7 bases and at J to 7 bases, leaving 9 bases not matched to a gene. Germline V CDR1 and CDR2: SQVTM, ANQGSEA. CDR3 length: 12 residues. The CDR3 is CSARGGKGEQYF. CDR3 nucleotide sequence: TGCAGCGCCCGCGGGGGGAAAGGGGAGCAGTACTTC.

The J gene is TRBJ2-7, the V gene TRBV7-8, with unresolved D. Trimming took off 4 bases at V and 2 bases at J, with 6 bases between the two ends. The length of the CDR3 is 12 residues. Germline CDR1 SGHVS, CDR2 FQNEAQ. CDR3 in amino acids: CASSSAAYEQYF. CDR3 bases: TGTGCCAGCAGCTCCGCGGCCTACGAGCAGTACTTC. Supplemented by reference TRBV7-8 and TRBJ2-7, the full variable domain reads GAGVSQSPRYKVAKRGQDVALRCDPISGHVSLFWYQQALGQGPEFLTYFQNEAQLDKSGLPSDRFFAERPEGSVSTLKIQRTQQEDSAVYLCASSSAAYEQYFGPGTRLTVT.

This clone has only a few counts. This chain connects TRBV12-5 to TRBJ1-4, with a possible D match to TRBD1 (5 bases). The germline V gene has CDR1 LGHNT and CDR2 FRNRAP. The V and J ends lost 6 bases and 4 bases respectively, with 12 bases between them. The CDR3 runs 14 residues. This CDR3 is CASGLWGNNEKLFF. The CDR3 region has the DNA TGTGCTAGTGGCCTATGGGGGAATAATGAAAAACTGTTTTTT.

The J gene is TRBJ1-4, the V gene TRBV21-1. TRBV21-1 is a pseudogene locus. The CDR3 spans 16 residues. CDR3 in amino acids: CASSPLRGRDLEKLFF. The CDR3 nucleotides are TGTGCCAGCAGCCCACTCCGAGGCAGAGATCTTGAAAAACTGTTTTTT.

This clone came up a few times. The chain carries TRBV2 and TRBJ1-6, with D perhaps matching TRBD1 (6 bases). Deletions cut 8 bases from V and 10 bases from J, with 15 bases between. The CDR3 is 13 amino acids. Germline loops: CDR1 SNHLY, CDR2 FYNNEI. CDR3 in amino acids: CASQRDTGSPLHF. The DNA for the CDR3 is TGTGCCAGCCAAAGGGACACGGGGTCACCCCTCCACTTT. Based on the CDR3 plus reference TRBV2 and TRBJ1-6, the full variable domain is EPEVTQTPSHQVTQMGQEVILRCVPISNHLYFYWYRQILGQKVEFLVSFYNNEISEKSEIFDDQFSVERPDGSNFTLKIRSTKLEDSAMYFCASQRDTGSPLHFGNGTRLTVT.

CDR3 sequence: CSVITDGYTF. The CDR3, as DNA: TGCAGCGTGATTACAGATGGCTACACCTTC. This chain links TRBV29-1 with TRBJ1-2; D is ambiguous. The V end was cut by 6 bases, the J end by 6 bases, with 8 bases between. The CDR3 is 10 amino acids. The V gene's germline CDR1 is SQVTM and CDR2 ANQGSEA.

The V call is TRBV10-3, the J call TRBJ2-4; D may match TRBD1 or TRBD2 (5 bases each). The V end was cut by 10 bases, the J end by 8 bases, with 18 bases between. Germline-derived CDR1 and CDR2 are ENHRY and SYGVKD. The CDR3 has 13 residues. The CDR3 DNA follows: TGTGCCACCGAGGGGCAGTTCGGGGACATTCAGTACTTC. Translation: CATEGQFGDIQYF.

The chain couples TRBV28 to TRBJ2-7; D is undetermined. The V gene's germline CDR1 is MDHEN and CDR2 SYDVKM. V lost 2 bases, J lost 4 bases, and 6 bases lay in between. The CDR3 is 12 amino acids. CDR3 amino acids: CASSLIIYEQYF. The CDR3 DNA follows: TGTGCCAGCAGTTTAATCATATACGAGCAGTACTTC.